This TCR beta chain was sequenced during a study of T-cell reconstitution after alpha-beta-depleted transplantation in children. This clonotype was recorded a few times. J gave up 1 base and V 10 bases, and 9 bases lay outside the gene matches. This CDR3 has 14 residues. TCRbeta library preparation incorporated unique molecular identifiers. TCRdb used MiXCR to reprocess the PCR reads, holding one entry per CDR3 protein. The sample shows about 240,000 distinct CDR3 sequences, around 12% of them seen only once. The V and J genes are TRBV12-3 or TRBV12-4 and TRBJ1-1; 7 nucleotides align to TRBD1. The TCR comes from a human donor who donated a stem cell graft to a child with acute lymphoblastic leukemia. Sequencing was performed on PBMCs from the stem cell graft donor, taken from the stem cell graft. Here the CDR3 reads CATRPGQTNTEAFF. The CDR3 coding sequence is TGTGCCACCCGCCCGGGACAGACGAACACTGAAGCTTTCTTT.